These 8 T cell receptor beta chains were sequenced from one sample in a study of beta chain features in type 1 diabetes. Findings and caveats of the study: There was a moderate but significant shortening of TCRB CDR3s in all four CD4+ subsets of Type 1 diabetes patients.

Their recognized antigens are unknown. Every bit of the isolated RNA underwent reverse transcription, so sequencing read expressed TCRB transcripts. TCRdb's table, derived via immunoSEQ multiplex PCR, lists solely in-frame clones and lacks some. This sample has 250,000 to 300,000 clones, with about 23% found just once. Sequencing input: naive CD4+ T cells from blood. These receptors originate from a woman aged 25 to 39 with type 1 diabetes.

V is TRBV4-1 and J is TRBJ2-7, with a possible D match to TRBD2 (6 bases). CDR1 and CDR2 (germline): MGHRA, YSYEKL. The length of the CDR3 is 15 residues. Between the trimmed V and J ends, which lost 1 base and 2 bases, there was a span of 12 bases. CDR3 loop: CASSQGGTLPYEQYF. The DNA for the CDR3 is TGCGCCAGCAGCCAAGGCGGGACGCTACCCTACGAGCAGTACTTC.

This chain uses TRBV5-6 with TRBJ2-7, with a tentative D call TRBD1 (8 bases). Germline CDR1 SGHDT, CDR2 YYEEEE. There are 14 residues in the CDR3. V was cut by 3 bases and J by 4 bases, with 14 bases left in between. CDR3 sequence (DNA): TGTGCCAGCAGCTCGACAGGGGAGGGGTACGAGCAGTACTTC. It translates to CASSSTGEGYEQYF. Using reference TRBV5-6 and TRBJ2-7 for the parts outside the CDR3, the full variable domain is DAGVTQSPTHLIKTRGQQVTLRCSPKSGHDTVSWYQQALGQGPQFIFQYYEEEERQRGNFPDRFSGHQFPNYSSELNVNALLLGDSALYLCASSSTGEGYEQYFGPGTRLTVT.

The CDR3 region has the DNA TGTGCCAGCGTCGCGTGGGAGACCCAGTACTTC. Translating gives CASVAWETQYF. The chain couples TRBV2 to TRBJ2-5; D remains unclear. The germline V gene encodes CDR1 SNHLY and CDR2 FYNNEI. The germline V and J ends were trimmed by 8 bases and 5 bases, with 9 bases remaining between them. CDR3 length: 11 amino acids.

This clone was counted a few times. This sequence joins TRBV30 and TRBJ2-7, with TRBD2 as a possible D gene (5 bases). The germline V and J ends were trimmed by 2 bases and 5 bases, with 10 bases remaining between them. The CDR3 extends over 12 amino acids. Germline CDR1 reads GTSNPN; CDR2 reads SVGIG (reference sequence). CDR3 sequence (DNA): TGTGCCTGGAGTCCGGGATACCACGAGCAGTACTTC. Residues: CAWSPGYHEQYF.

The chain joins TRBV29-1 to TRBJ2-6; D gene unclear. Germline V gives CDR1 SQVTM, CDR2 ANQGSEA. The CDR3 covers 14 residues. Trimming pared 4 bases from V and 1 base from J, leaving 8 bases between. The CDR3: CSVGLQSGANVLTF. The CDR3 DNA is TGCAGCGTTGGTCTCCAGTCTGGGGCCAACGTCCTGACTTTC.

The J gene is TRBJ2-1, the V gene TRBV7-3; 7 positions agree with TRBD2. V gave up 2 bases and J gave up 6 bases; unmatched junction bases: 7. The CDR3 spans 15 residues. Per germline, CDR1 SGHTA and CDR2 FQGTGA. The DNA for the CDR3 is TGTGCCAGCAGCTTAGCGGGAGTAGTCGGCAATGAGCAGTTCTTC. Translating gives CASSLAGVVGNEQFF.

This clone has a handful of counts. CDR3 residues: CASSLEVIVSTDTQYF. DNA for the CDR3: TGTGCCAGCAGCCTAGAGGTGATAGTAAGCACAGATACGCAGTATTTT. The gene calls are TRBV14 and TRBJ2-3; D ambiguous. The CDR3 totals 16 residues. From germline, CDR1 is SGHDN and CDR2 FVKESK. The V end was cut by 4 bases, the J end by 0 bases, with 14 bases between.

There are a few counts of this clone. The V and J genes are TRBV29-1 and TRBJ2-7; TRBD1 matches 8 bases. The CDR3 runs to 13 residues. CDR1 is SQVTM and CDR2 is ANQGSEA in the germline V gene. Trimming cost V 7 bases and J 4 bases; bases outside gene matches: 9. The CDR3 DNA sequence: TGCAGCGCTGTCACGGACAGGGTGTACGAGCAGTACTTC. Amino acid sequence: CSAVTDRVYEQYF.